These 26 T cell receptor beta chains came from one sample sequenced in a study of spatial heterogeneity in lung cancer. Stated time point: sample taken at primary tumor resection. Without sorting, whole RNA was sequenced from tumor, nontumor lung or frozen PBMC. TCRdb itself ran the 5' RACE reads through MiXCR, one entry per CDR3 protein. The sample shows roughly 5,400 distinct CDR3 sequences, almost 35% of them seen only once. The sequenced sample was PBMCs, obtained at surgery. Every receptor here comes from a female donor with early-stage non-small cell lung cancer.

This clonotype came up a few times. This beta chain is a stray read from a library made for alpha chains; its abundance is not meaningful. The chain uses TRBV7-9 and TRBJ2-5; D is unclear. Germline V gives CDR1 SEHNR, CDR2 FQNEAQ (reference sequence). The CDR3 has 13 residues. Trimming removed 5 bases from V and 4 bases from J, with 11 bases in between. The CDR3 is CASSPKGPETQYF. Here the CDR3 DNA reads TGTGCCAGCAGCCCCAAAGGCCCAGAGACCCAGTACTTC. The full variable domain, rest sourced from reference TRBV7-9 and TRBJ2-5, is DTGVSQNPRHKITKRGQNVTFRCDPISEHNRLYWYRQTLGQGPEFLTYFQNEAQLEKSRLLSDRFSAERPKGSFSTLEIQRTEQGDSAMYLCASSPKGPETQYFGPGTRLLVL.

Of note for this clonotype: The library was prepared for alpha chains; this beta chain is a stray read, so its frequency means little. The chain combines TRBV7-9 with TRBJ2-2, with D perhaps TRBD2 (7 bases). The CDR3 has 13 amino acids. Trimming pared 10 bases from V and 4 bases from J, leaving 13 bases between. The germline V gene has CDR1 SEHNR and CDR2 FQNEAQ (reference sequence). Here the CDR3 reads CATHREGTGELFF. CDR3 coding DNA: TGTGCCACCCACAGGGAGGGCACCGGGGAGCTGTTTTTT.

Judged by abundance, this clonotype is medium-sized. Because the library targeted alpha chains, this beta chain is an off-target read whose size means little. This sequence joins TRBV28 and TRBJ2-7, with a tentative D call TRBD2 (7 bases). Germline values: CDR1 MDHEN, CDR2 SYDVKM. Trimming pared 7 bases from V and 3 bases from J, leaving 16 bases between. The CDR3 contains 14 residues. The CDR3 DNA follows: TGTGCCAGCAACAAACAGGGAGGGTACTACGAGCAGTACTTC. Protein: CASNKQGGYYEQYF.

About this clonotype: Little can be read into the size of this beta chain, an off-target read in a library designed for alpha chains. The V gene is TRBV10-3, the J gene TRBJ2-3; 9 bases are a match to TRBD1. This CDR3 spans 16 amino acids. V gave up 4 bases and J gave up 2 bases; unmatched junction bases: 7. The germline V gene encodes CDR1 ENHRY and CDR2 SYGVKD. The CDR3 DNA reads as TGTGCCATCAGTGGGGGGACAGGGTCTGTCACAGATACGCAGTATTTT. This codes for CAISGGTGSVTDTQYF.

Worth noting for this clonotype: This beta chain is an off-target read within a library intended for alpha chains, so its frequency means little. The gene calls are TRBV5-1 and TRBJ2-7; D ambiguous. The CDR3 totals 12 residues. Trimming removed 5 bases at V and 2 bases at J, with 8 bases between. CDR1 SGHRS and CDR2 YFSETQ come from the germline V gene. CDR3 coding DNA: TGCGCCAGCAGGGAGCTTACCTACGAGCAGTACTTC. Amino acid sequence: CASRELTYEQYF.

Turning to this clonotype: This beta chain was picked up by a library intended for alpha chains and is off target, so its count carries little meaning. The chain employs TRBV29-1 and TRBJ2-5; maybe TRBD2 (5 bases). V dropped 4 bases and J dropped 3 bases, with 9 bases sitting between them. The germline CDR1 and CDR2 sequences are SQVTM and ANQGSEA. This CDR3 is 12 amino acids long. The CDR3 protein is CSVVVGEETQYF. The CDR3 bases are TGCAGCGTTGTAGTCGGGGAAGAGACCCAGTACTTC.

A word on this clonotype: As an off-target read in a library built for alpha chains, this beta chain has a frequency of little significance. V gene TRBV5-8 combines with J gene TRBJ2-7; TRBD1 matches at 7 bases. Germline V gives CDR1 SGHTS, CDR2 YDEGEE. V lost 3 bases and J lost 6; bases outside the gene matches: 9. The CDR3 covers 14 residues. CDR3 residues: CASSYMTGISEQYF. In nucleotides, the CDR3 is TGTGCCAGCAGCTACATGACAGGGATCAGCGAGCAGTACTTC. The variable domain in full, with the rest retrieved from reference TRBV5-8 and TRBJ2-7, is EAGVTQSPTHLIKTRGQQATLRCSPISGHTSVYWYQQALGLGLQFLLWYDEGEERNRGNFPPRFSGRQFPNYSSELNVNALELEDSALYLCASSYMTGISEQYFGPGTRLTVT.

This clonotype was counted between two and nine times. This beta chain is an off-target read within a library intended for alpha chains, so its frequency means little. This chain joins TRBV7-6 and TRBJ2-7; D is possibly TRBD1 (5 bases). The CDR3 length is 14 residues. The germline V gene encodes CDR1 SGHVS and CDR2 FNYEAQ. Between the trimmed V and J ends, which lost 4 bases and 2 bases, there was a span of 12 bases. The CDR3 protein is CASSSLTATYEQYF. CDR3 DNA: TGTGCCAGCAGCTCGCTGACAGCAACCTACGAGCAGTACTTC. Looking up the rest from reference TRBV7-6 and TRBJ2-7 gives the full variable domain: GAGVSQSPRYKVTKRGQDVALRCDPISGHVSLYWYRQALGQGPEFLTYFNYEAQQDKSGLPNDRFSAERPEGSISTLTIQRTEQRDSAMYRCASSSLTATYEQYFGPGTRLTVT.

This clonotype has more than one count but fewer than ten. As an off-target read in a library built for alpha chains, this beta chain has a frequency of little significance. This chain connects TRBV7-9 to TRBJ1-4, with no clear D. This CDR3 contains 12 residues. Germline loops: CDR1 SEHNR, CDR2 FQNEAQ (reference sequence). The germline V and J ends were trimmed by 11 bases and 0 bases, with 7 bases remaining between them. CDR3 nucleotides: TGTGCCTTAACTACAACTAATGAAAAACTGTTTTTT. This encodes CALTTTNEKLFF.

This clonotype showed up just a few times. This beta chain is off target for a library built for alpha chains, so its abundance means little. The CDR3 region is CASRPTGSAYEQYF. In DNA form, the CDR3 reads TGTGCCAGCAGACCGACGGGGTCCGCCTACGAGCAGTACTTC. The V gene is TRBV12-3 or TRBV12-4, the J gene TRBJ2-7; D is perhaps TRBD2 (5 bases). The V end lost 6 bases, the J end lost 2 bases, and 14 bases lay between the germline ends. The length of the CDR3 is 14 residues.

A remark on this clonotype: Because this beta chain is a stray read in a library intended to capture alpha chains, its abundance should not be given much weight. The J gene is TRBJ2-3, the V gene TRBV2; no firm D call. CDR1 and CDR2 from the germline V gene are SNHLY and FYNNEI. V was cut by 3 bases and J by 4 bases, with 8 bases left in between. The CDR3 extends over 13 amino acids. CDR3 in amino acids: CASSELRADTQYF. The CDR3 DNA follows: TGTGCCAGCAGTGAGCTCCGCGCAGATACGCAGTATTTT.

This clonotype was seen a few times. This beta chain is a stray sequence in a library constructed for alpha chains; its clone size is not meaningful. The chain couples TRBV9 to TRBJ2-1; TRBD2 agrees at 9 bases. There are 18 residues in the CDR3. Unmatched junction bases numbered 7, after V lost 0 bases and J lost 0 bases. Germline V gene sequence: CDR1 SGDLS, CDR2 YYNGEE. The CDR3 coding sequence is TGTGCCAGCAGCGTAGCGTCGACTAGCGGATACTCCTACAATGAGCAGTTCTTC. It is translated as CASSVASTSGYSYNEQFF.

As to this clonotype: With the library built for alpha chains, this beta chain is off target and its frequency is not meaningful. V gene TRBV27 combines with J gene TRBJ2-7; TRBD2 might be the D (6 bases). Germline-derived CDR1 and CDR2 are MNHEY and SMNVEV (reference sequence). This CDR3 is 14 amino acids long. Trimming took off 6 bases at V and 0 bases at J, with 12 bases between the two ends. The CDR3 here is CASSSPGVSYEQYF. The CDR3 region has the DNA TGTGCCAGCAGCTCCCCGGGGGTCTCCTACGAGCAGTACTTC.

With regard to this clonotype: This beta chain is a stray read from a library made for alpha chains; its abundance is not meaningful. The chain has TRBV9 and TRBJ2-6; possibly TRBD2 for D (6 bases). V lost 4 bases to trimming and J lost 2 bases, with 10 bases between them. Germline values: CDR1 SGDLS, CDR2 YYNGEE. The CDR3 is 15 residues long. The CDR3 region has the DNA TGTGCCAGCAGCCCCCCGGGAGCTGGGGCCAACGTCCTGACTTTC. It codes for CASSPPGAGANVLTF.

This clonotype was seen a handful of times. This beta chain is a stray read from a library made for alpha chains; its abundance is not meaningful. This chain uses TRBV10-3 with TRBJ2-5, with D maybe TRBD2 (6 bases). Germline assignment: CDR1 ENHRY and CDR2 SYGVKD. The CDR3 loop spans 15 amino acids. Trimming shortened V by 9 bases and J by 5 bases, and 22 bases separated the two germline ends. The CDR3 nucleotides are TGTGCCATAGCGGCTCAGGGACTCCCCCAGGAGACCCAGTACTTC. This codes for CAIAAQGLPQETQYF.

A remark on this clonotype: This beta chain is a stray sequence in a library constructed for alpha chains; its clone size is not meaningful. The rearrangement uses TRBV4-3 and TRBJ2-7; no clear D. Germline V gives CDR1 LGHNA, CDR2 YSLEER. The CDR3 totals 14 residues. V was trimmed by 0 bases and J by 2 bases, leaving 8 bases between them. CDR3 residues: CASSQELATYEQYF. In DNA, the CDR3 is TGCGCCAGCAGCCAAGAACTGGCTACCTACGAGCAGTACTTC.

With regard to this clonotype: Found in a library prepared for alpha chains, this beta chain is an off-target read, and its abundance has little meaning. The chain uses TRBV15 and TRBJ1-5; D is uncertain. V lost 4 bases and J 5 bases, leaving 9 bases between the germline ends. This CDR3 spans 13 amino acids. Germline V gene lookup returns CDR1 LNHNV and CDR2 YYDKDF (reference sequence). This chain's CDR3 is CATSISVYQPQHF. In DNA form, the CDR3 reads TGTGCCACCAGCATTTCAGTCTATCAGCCCCAGCATTTT.

This clonotype came up a few times. A library prepared for alpha chains yielded this beta chain as an off-target read; its size is of little meaning. The chain's CDR3 is CASSSALGLSSYEQYF. CDR3 in DNA: TGTGCCAGCAGCTCAGCGCTCGGCCTAAGCTCCTACGAGCAGTACTTC. The chain carries TRBV7-2 and TRBJ2-7; D is ambiguous. Germline V gene sequence: CDR1 SGHTA, CDR2 FQGNSA. Deletions cut 4 bases from V and 0 bases from J, with 16 bases between. CDR3 length: 16 residues.

Comment on this clonotype: This beta chain represents an off-target read in a library built for alpha chains; its size is of limited meaning. V and J are TRBV28 and TRBJ2-1; 12 nucleotides line up with TRBD2. J lost 8 bases, V lost 3 bases, and 5 bases had no gene match. The CDR3 totals 15 residues. CDR1 and CDR2 (germline): MDHEN, SYDVKM. This CDR3 reads CASSFSLAGGYEQFF. The CDR3 DNA is TGTGCCAGCAGTTTTTCTCTAGCGGGGGGGTATGAGCAGTTCTTC. Supplemented by reference TRBV28 and TRBJ2-1, the full variable domain reads DVKVTQSSRYLVKRTGEKVFLECVQDMDHENMFWYRQDPGLGLRLIYFSYDVKMKEKGDIPEGYSVSREKKERFSLILESASTNQTSMYLCASSFSLAGGYEQFFGPGTRLTVL.

In its sample, this clonotype was seen a few times. The library was prepared for alpha chains; this beta chain is a stray read, so its frequency means little. This sequence joins TRBV7-9 and TRBJ2-2, with 7 bases identical to TRBD1. V lost 2 bases and J lost 4; bases outside the gene matches: 7. Germline V gene sequence: CDR1 SEHNR, CDR2 FQNEAQ (reference sequence). This CDR3 contains 16 residues. The CDR3 sequence: CASSLRGTVGTGELFF. The CDR3 DNA follows: TGTGCCAGCAGCTTACGAGGGACAGTCGGCACCGGGGAGCTGTTTTTT.

As for this clonotype: The library was prepared for alpha chains; this beta chain is a stray read, so its frequency means little. The rearrangement links TRBV28 to TRBJ2-7; D gene ambiguous. This CDR3 is built from 14 residues. V was cut by 3 bases and J by 5 bases, with 14 bases left in between. Germline V CDR1 and CDR2: MDHEN, SYDVKM. The CDR3 is CASSLVPGTNEQYF. The CDR3 DNA reads as TGTGCCAGCAGTTTGGTGCCAGGTACGAACGAGCAGTACTTC. Variable domain in full (rest from reference TRBV28 and TRBJ2-7): DVKVTQSSRYLVKRTGEKVFLECVQDMDHENMFWYRQDPGLGLRLIYFSYDVKMKEKGDIPEGYSVSREKKERFSLILESASTNQTSMYLCASSLVPGTNEQYFGPGTRLTVT.

This clonotype was counted between two and nine times. This beta chain represents an off-target read in a library built for alpha chains; its size is of limited meaning. V usage is TRBV2 and J usage is TRBJ2-7; D possibly matches TRBD1 or TRBD2 (5 bases each). CDR3 size: 15 residues. V shed 5 bases and J shed 2 bases, with 16 bases lying between them. CDR1 is SNHLY and CDR2 is FYNNEI in the germline V gene. CDR3 bases: TGTGCCAGCAGTTTCGGGACGTCCGGAACCTACGAGCAGTACTTC. It encodes CASSFGTSGTYEQYF.

This clonotype has a single count. Because the library targeted alpha chains, this beta chain is an off-target read whose size means little. The chain employs TRBV5-1 and TRBJ2-1, with TRBD2 matching 8 bases. The germline V gene encodes CDR1 SGHRS and CDR2 YFSETQ. This CDR3 region has 15 residues. Trimming took 4 bases from V and 2 from J; bases not matched to a gene: 5. The CDR3 DNA follows: TGCGCCAGCAGCCCACAAGCGGGGGCCTACAATGAGCAGTTCTTC. It is translated as CASSPQAGAYNEQFF.

As regards this clonotype: This beta chain is a stray read from a library made for alpha chains; its abundance is not meaningful. V is TRBV12-3 or TRBV12-4 and J is TRBJ2-1; 13 positions agree with TRBD2. With V trimmed by 5 bases and J by 6 bases, 10 bases remained unmatched. CDR3 length: 17 amino acids. The CDR3 DNA is TGTGCCAGCAGTCCGGACAGGACTAGCGGGGGATCCAATGAGCAGTTCTTC. It specifies CASSPDRTSGGSNEQFF.

By its share, this clonotype is medium-sized. A library made for alpha chains picked up this beta chain off target, so its size means little. This chain connects TRBV4-1 to TRBJ2-1; tentative D call: TRBD2 (6 bases). The ends were cut back, 1 base at V and 6 bases at J, with 16 bases in the middle. Germline CDR1 MGHRA, CDR2 YSYEKL. This CDR3 contains 16 residues. This CDR3 is CASSQVGRGAGNEQFF. The DNA for the CDR3 is TGCGCCAGCAGCCAAGTGGGGCGGGGCGCTGGCAATGAGCAGTTCTTC.

A remark on this clonotype: The library was designed around alpha chains, so this beta chain is a stray read whose abundance carries little weight. The V call is TRBV7-2, the J call TRBJ2-3; D could derive from TRBD1 or TRBD2 (5 bases each). V lost 0 bases, J lost 3 bases, and 7 bases lay in between. Germline V lookup: CDR1 SGHTA, CDR2 FQGNSA. The CDR3 is 14 residues long. Written as DNA, the CDR3 is TGTGCCAGCAGCTTAGCGGGGGTTACAGATACGCAGTATTTT. Encoded protein: CASSLAGVTDTQYF.